This T cell receptor (beta chain) was captured by sequencing in a study of T cell responses to AZD1222 COVID-19 vaccine listed by TCRdb under 2021. The study in broad terms: AZD1222 recipients with second doses at about 4 weeks or about 12 weeks were pooled, because spike-specific TCR depth and breadth did not differ between schedules. Trial participants were enrolled by age into 18-55, 56-69 and 70-plus year subgroups, with around 140, 26 and 57 TCR-sequenced participants respectively. A total of 230 to 250 trial participants underwent TCR sequencing, of whom 207 received two doses of AZD1222 and around 25 received two doses of the MenACWY control vaccine. What the work shows at the level of the full study, not this receptor alone: Participants were mostly white British and included more females than males, and it was suggested by the authors that clonal diversity may have been underestimated. Conclusions about previously exposed vaccinees were limited because only six AZD1222 recipients were SARS-CoV-2 seropositive at baseline. Reportedly, almost half of the unique spike-specific TCRs recognized epitopes lying outside the regions that are mutated in the B.1.351 and B.1.1.7 variants. In the small 56-69-year group, the increase in depth fell short of significance, most likely because of low power. CD4 TCRs associated with the vaccine covered the entire spike protein, and the dominant responses were in regions 160-218 and 743-854. After two AZD1222 doses, spike-specific TCR breadth and depth were significantly higher than at day 0 and than in MenACWY recipients. Because no samples from the day 14 peak response were available, repertoires could be characterized only after the peak T cell response.

Read against the paper, the sample's time point label means: baseline before first vaccination. Vaccinee samples came from UK trials COV001 and COV002, including a single-blind randomized controlled phase 2/3 trial of AZD1222 (ChAdOx1 nCoV-19) in healthy adults. Trial participant PBMC samples were collected at day 0 and day 28 after the second dose for TCRbeta chain sequencing. Concerning this clone itself: This receptor's antigen is unknown. No qualities accompany the bases; no much larger clone lies one base away.

The CDR3 regions of human TCRbeta chains were subjected to immunosequencing. The authors processed their data as follows. TCRs in the repertoires were compared against a reference library of SARS-CoV-2-specific TCRs that had been generated with the MIRA antigen-specificity platform. Breadth was defined as the fraction of unique TCRs that were SARS-CoV-2-associated, and depth was defined as the fraction of total T cells that were SARS-CoV-2-associated. Using the MIRA data, every spike-specific TCR was mapped to the spike region that the TCR reacted to and assigned to either a CD4 or a CD8 class. Log10-transformed breadth and depth values were compared by one-way ANOVA with Sidak's multiple comparisons tests. The table comes from immuneACCESS by way of TCRdb, which keeps in-frame sequences with V and J called. Part of the clones is missing from these tables; in studies checked, under half for an unresolved V gene and the rest for unknown reasons. The D gene and trimming were derived from the DNA, and the V and J assignments and clone size from that table. The sample has about 140,000 clones on record, just under 95% of them singletons. In total, the top ten clones hold approximately 1.4% of the sample.

From the germline V gene, CDR1 is MNHEY and CDR2 is SVGEGT. From its cysteine to its phenylalanine, the CDR3 spans 15 amino acids. The DNA shown is the 45-base CDR3, in frame from base 1. V was cut back by 4 bases and J by 1 base, leaving a gap of 13 bases between them. The material sequenced was peripheral blood, taken on day 0 of AZD1222 vaccination. This receptor was obtained from an adult in good health. The sequence is built from TRBV6-2 or TRBV6-3 and TRBJ2-5; the D gene is perhaps TRBD1, on 5 matching bases. The DNA reads as follows: TGTGCCAGCAGTTTCACAGGTTCCCCCCAAGAGACCCAGTACTTC. Its translation reads: CASSFTGSPQETQYF.